The next 19 T cell receptor beta chains were all read from a single sample in a study of T cell responses to AZD1222 COVID-19 vaccine (dated by TCRdb to the early 2020s). This specimen's time point label, per the study, means: baseline before first vaccination. Receptor amplification or capture employed the immunoSEQ multiplex PCR assay. TCRdb holds this immuneACCESS table with in-frame rearrangements only. Some clones are missing; in checked studies, unresolved V genes explain under half, and the rest has no known cause. The sample table lists 95,000 to 100,000 clones, roughly 87% of them with a count of one. The top ten constitute 15% to 20% of the sample. Sequences were derived from peripheral blood, sampled on day 0 of AZD1222 vaccination. All receptors come from an adult in good health.

The chain couples TRBV19 to TRBJ2-1, with 11 bases matching TRBD2. In germline, CDR1 is LNHDA, CDR2 SQIVND (reference sequence). After removal of 4 bases from V and 5 bases from J, the junction contained 1 base not matched to a gene. The CDR3 is 14 amino acids. CDR3 region: CASSKLAGDNEQFF. CDR3 sequence (DNA): TGTGCCAGTAGTAAACTAGCGGGGGACAATGAGCAGTTCTTC.

This clone was seen more than once but under ten times. This chain connects TRBV7-9 to TRBJ2-3; D gene unclear. The V end lost 0 bases, the J end lost 0 bases, and 10 bases lay between the germline ends. This CDR3 is 16 amino acids long. The germline V gene has CDR1 SEHNR and CDR2 FQNEAQ (reference sequence). The CDR3 region is CASSLARLGSTDTQYF. The CDR3 nucleotides are TGTGCCAGCAGCTTAGCACGGCTGGGGAGCACAGATACGCAGTATTTT.

In this sample, this clone turned up once. The chain joins TRBV5-1 to TRBJ1-1; TRBD1 aligns across 10 bases. The CDR3 sequence is 14 residues long. The V gene end was trimmed by 5 bases and the J gene end by 5 bases; junction bases not matched to a gene: 6. Germline values: CDR1 SGHRS, CDR2 YFSETQ. Here the CDR3 DNA reads TGCGCCAGCAGAAGGACAGGGGGTATTACTGAAGCTTTCTTT. This codes for CASRRTGGITEAFF.

This clone occurred once. This rearrangement joins TRBV21-1 to TRBJ1-6. TRBV21-1 is designated a pseudogene. This CDR3 region has 18 residues. The CDR3 spells CASSKVVEGGGVGSPLHF. CDR3 coding DNA: TGTGCCAGCAGCAAAGTTGTGGAGGGCGGCGGAGTTGGTTCACCCCTCCACTTT.

J is TRBJ2-1 and V is TRBV7-3, with 8 bases fitting TRBD2. The germline CDR1 and CDR2 sequences are SGHTA and FQGTGA. The V and J ends lost 3 bases and 8 bases, in that order; junction bases with no gene match: 15. The CDR3 is 17 amino acids. CDR3 sequence reads: CASSLGGIAGPGDEQFF. In DNA form, the CDR3 reads TGTGCCAGCAGCTTGGGTGGGATAGCGGGACCTGGCGATGAGCAGTTCTTC.

The chain employs TRBV4-1 and TRBJ1-3, with no clear D. V was pared by 4 bases and J by 0 bases, with 13 bases between. CDR1 is MGHRA, CDR2 YSYEKL, per germline. There are 16 residues in the CDR3. The CDR3 DNA is TGCGCCAGCAGCCGGACCCCAGGTTCCTCTGGAAACACCATATATTTT. Its translation is CASSRTPGSSGNTIYF.

In this sample, this clone turned up once. This sequence joins TRBV5-8 and TRBJ2-7; D possibly matches TRBD1 or TRBD2 (5 bases each). The CDR3 length is 14 residues. V was cut by 4 bases and J by 0 bases, with 11 bases left in between. Germline lookup yields CDR1 SGHTS and CDR2 YDEGEE. Written as DNA, the CDR3 is TGTGCCAGCAGCGCCTGGGACGTCTCCTACGAGCAGTACTTC. Encoded protein: CASSAWDVSYEQYF.

J is TRBJ2-6 and V is TRBV28; D gene unclear. Looked up from germline, CDR1 is MDHEN and CDR2 is SYDVKM. The CDR3 extends over 9 amino acids. Trimming took 5 bases from V and 13 from J, leaving 3 bases between them. In DNA, the CDR3 is TGTGCCAGCAGTCTGGTCCTGACTTTC. This encodes CASSLVLTF.

The J gene is TRBJ1-2, the V gene TRBV6-5; a weak D match, TRBD1 (6 bases). V was clipped by 6 bases and J by 5 bases, with 16 bases between them. Germline V CDR1 and CDR2: MNHEY, SVGAGI. This CDR3 is 14 amino acids long. The CDR3 DNA is TGTGCCAGCAGAGGAACAGGGTTGGGGTATGGCTACACCTTC. Encoded protein: CASRGTGLGYGYTF.

This chain connects TRBV21-1 to TRBJ2-7. TRBV21-1 is a pseudogene. The CDR3 loop spans 14 amino acids. CDR3 region: CASKLRDGSYEQYF. The CDR3 nucleotides are TGTGCCAGCAAGCTTCGCGACGGTTCCTACGAGCAGTACTTC.

The chain joins TRBV7-8 to TRBJ2-2, with D maybe TRBD2 (5 bases). V was pared by 4 bases and J by 6 bases, with 21 bases between. Per the germline V gene, CDR1 is SGHVS and CDR2 is FQNEAQ. The CDR3 consists of 17 residues. Here the CDR3 DNA reads TGTGCCAGCAGCTCCCGGGGTAGTTCAGGTCCCGCCGGGGAGCTGTTTTTT. This sequence encodes CASSSRGSSGPAGELFF.

The chain is built from TRBV7-3 and TRBJ1-1; D not resolved. The ends were cut back, 1 base at V and 3 bases at J, with 6 bases in the middle. Germline V gives CDR1 SGHTA, CDR2 FQGTGA. The CDR3 is 13 residues long. This chain's CDR3 is CASSLNRYTEAFF. CDR3 bases: TGTGCCAGCAGCTTAAACAGATACACTGAAGCTTTCTTT.

This chain uses TRBV12-3 or TRBV12-4 with TRBJ1-2, with D uncertain. This CDR3 is 13 amino acids long. Trimming cost V 0 bases and J 4 bases, with 6 bases left between them. CDR3 residues: CASSLAGPYGYTF. As DNA, the CDR3 is TGTGCCAGCAGTTTAGCGGGTCCCTATGGCTACACCTTC.

This clone came up once. The chain is built from TRBV5-8 and TRBJ2-5, with D perhaps matching TRBD1 or TRBD2 (5 bases each). CDR1 is SGHTS, CDR2 YDEGEE, per germline. The length of the CDR3 is 12 residues. Trimming shortened V by 2 bases and J by 5 bases, and 7 bases separated the two germline ends. The CDR3 region has the DNA TGTGCCAGCAGCTTTTGGGGGGAGACCCAGTACTTC. This gives the protein CASSFWGETQYF.

The gene calls are TRBV18 and TRBJ2-7; D is possibly TRBD1 or TRBD2 (6 bases each). The germline CDR1 and CDR2 sequences are KGHSH and LQKENI. V was cut by 6 bases and J by 7 bases, with 19 bases left in between. The CDR3 runs to 14 residues. Here the CDR3 reads CASSRGQRGREQYF. For the CDR3, the DNA is TGTGCCAGCTCCCGGGGGCAACGCGGCCGGGAGCAGTACTTC.

V usage is TRBV15 and J usage is TRBJ2-5; D may be TRBD2 (6 bases). CDR1 is LNHNV, CDR2 YYDKDF, per germline (reference sequence). This CDR3 has 17 residues. Trimming pared 5 bases from V and 1 base from J, leaving 20 bases between. CDR3 residues: CATSPRRGMGGQETQYF. The CDR3, as DNA: TGTGCCACCAGCCCACGGCGGGGTATGGGGGGCCAAGAGACCCAGTACTTC.

There are many counts of this clone. The chain carries TRBV11-2 and TRBJ1-6; TRBD1 matches at 8 bases. After removal of 1 base from V and 7 bases from J, the junction contained 6 bases not matched to a gene. Germline-derived CDR1 and CDR2 are SGHAT and FQNNGV. The CDR3 has 16 amino acids. For the CDR3, the DNA is TGTGCCAGCAGCTTAGCTTACCGGGACAGGAATTCACCCCTCCACTTT. As protein: CASSLAYRDRNSPLHF.

A note on this clone: The sample carries other DNA sequences with the same CDR3. The chain joins TRBV6-5 to TRBJ2-1; 7 bases map to TRBD1. V lost 0 bases and J lost 4; bases outside the gene matches: 6. The CDR3 consists of 16 residues. Per the germline V gene, CDR1 is MNHEY and CDR2 is SVGAGI. In nucleotides, the CDR3 is TGTGCCAGCAGTTACTCGAACAGGGGTCCATACAATGAGCAGTTCTTC. The encoded protein is CASSYSNRGPYNEQFF.

The rearrangement uses TRBV5-4 and TRBJ2-1; D remains ambiguous. Germline lookup yields CDR1 SGHNT and CDR2 YYREEE (reference sequence). Trimming removed 3 bases from V and 3 bases from J, with 13 bases in between. The CDR3 runs 15 residues. The CDR3 DNA reads TGTGCCAGCAGCTGGCGCTCCTCGGGCTACAATGAGCAGTTCTTC. Its protein product is CASSWRSSGYNEQFF.